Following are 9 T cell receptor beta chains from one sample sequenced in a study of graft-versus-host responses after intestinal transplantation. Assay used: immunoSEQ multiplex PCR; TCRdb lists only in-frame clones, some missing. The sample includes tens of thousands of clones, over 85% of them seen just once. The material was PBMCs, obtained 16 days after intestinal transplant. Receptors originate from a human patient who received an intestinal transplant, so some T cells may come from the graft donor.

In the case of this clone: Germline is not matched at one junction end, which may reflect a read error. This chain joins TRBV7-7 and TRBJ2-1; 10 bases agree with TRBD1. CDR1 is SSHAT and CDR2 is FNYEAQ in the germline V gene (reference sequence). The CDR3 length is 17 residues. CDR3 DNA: TGTGCTAGCAGCCTGCGAACTCCGGGACAGGGGACCAATGAGCAGTTCTTC. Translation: CASSLRTPGQGTNEQFF.

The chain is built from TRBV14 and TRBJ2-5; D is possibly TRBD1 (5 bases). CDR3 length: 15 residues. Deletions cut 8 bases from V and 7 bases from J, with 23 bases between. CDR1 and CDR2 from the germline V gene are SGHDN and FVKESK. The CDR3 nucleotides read TGTGCCAGCCGTAAAACTTCCTCTGGGCAGGGGACCCAGTACTTC. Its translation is CASRKTSSGQGTQYF. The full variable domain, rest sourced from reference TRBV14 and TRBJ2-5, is EAGVTQFPSHSVIEKGQTVTLRCDPISGHDNLYWYRRVMGKEIKFLLHFVKESKQDESGMPNNRFLAERTGGTYSTLKVQPAELEDSGVYFCASRKTSSGQGTQYFGPGTRLLVL.

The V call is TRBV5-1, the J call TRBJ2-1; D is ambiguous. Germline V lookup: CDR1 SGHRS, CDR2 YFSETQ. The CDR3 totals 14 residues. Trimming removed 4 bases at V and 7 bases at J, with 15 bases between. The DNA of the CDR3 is TGCGCCAGCAGCATGTCTCAGGCTATGAATGAGCAGTTCTTC. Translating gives CASSMSQAMNEQFF. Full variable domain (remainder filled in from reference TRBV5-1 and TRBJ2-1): KAGVTQTPRYLIKTRGQQVTLSCSPISGHRSVSWYQQTPGQGLQFLFEYFSETQRNKGNFPGRFSGRQFSNSRSEMNVSTLELGDSALYLCASSMSQAMNEQFFGPGTRLTVL.

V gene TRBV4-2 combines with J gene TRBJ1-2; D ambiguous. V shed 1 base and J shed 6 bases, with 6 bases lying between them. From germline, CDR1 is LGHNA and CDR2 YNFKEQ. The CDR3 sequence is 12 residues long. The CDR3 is CASSQGTDGYTF. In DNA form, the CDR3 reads TGTGCCAGCAGCCAAGGGACGGATGGCTACACCTTC.

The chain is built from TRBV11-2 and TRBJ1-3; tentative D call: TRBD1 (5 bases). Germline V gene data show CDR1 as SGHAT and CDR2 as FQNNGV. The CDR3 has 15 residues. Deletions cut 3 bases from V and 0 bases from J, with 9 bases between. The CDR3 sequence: CASSLQGFSGNTIYF. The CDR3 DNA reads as TGTGCCAGCAGCTTGCAGGGCTTCTCTGGAAACACCATATATTTT.

The CDR3 bases are TGTGCCAGCAGCTTAGGCGGGACAGGGGGGTACCAAGAGACCCAGTACTTC. Protein: CASSLGGTGGYQETQYF. The V gene is TRBV13, the J gene TRBJ2-5, with 11 bases matching TRBD1. This CDR3 comprises 17 residues. The ends lost 0 bases at V and 0 bases at J; junction bases unmatched: 3. Looked up from germline, CDR1 is PRHDT and CDR2 is FYEKMQ (reference sequence).

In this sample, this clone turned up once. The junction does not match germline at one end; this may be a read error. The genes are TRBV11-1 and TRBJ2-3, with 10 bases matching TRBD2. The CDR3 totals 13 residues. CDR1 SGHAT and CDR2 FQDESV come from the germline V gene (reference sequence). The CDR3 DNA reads TGTGCCAGCAGCCTAGCGGGAGCAGATACGCAGTATTTT. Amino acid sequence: CASSLAGADTQYF. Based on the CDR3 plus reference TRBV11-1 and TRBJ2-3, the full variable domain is EAEVAQSPRYKITEKSQAVAFWCDPISGHATLYWYRQILGQGPELLVQFQDESVVDDSQLPKDRFSAERLKGVDSTLKIQPAELGDSAMYLCASSLAGADTQYFGPGTRLTVL.

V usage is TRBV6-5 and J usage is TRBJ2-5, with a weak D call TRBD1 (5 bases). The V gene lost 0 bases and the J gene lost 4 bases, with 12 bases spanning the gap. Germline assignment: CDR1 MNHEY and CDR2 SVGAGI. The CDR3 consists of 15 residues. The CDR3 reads CASSYSIKGLETQYF. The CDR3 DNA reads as TGTGCCAGCAGTTACTCGATAAAGGGGTTAGAGACCCAGTACTTC.

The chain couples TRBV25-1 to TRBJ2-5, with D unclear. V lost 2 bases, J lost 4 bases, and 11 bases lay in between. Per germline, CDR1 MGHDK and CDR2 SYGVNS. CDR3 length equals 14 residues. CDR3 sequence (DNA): TGTGCCAGCAGTGAAAGTGTGGCTCGAGAGACCCAGTACTTC. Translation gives CASSESVARETQYF.